A selection of T cell receptor beta chains follows, all from one sample in a study of OX40 agonist ivuxolimab in advanced cancers. Sequenced by immunoSEQ multiplex PCR; TCRdb stores in-frame clones only, minus some. Of more than 60,000 clones listed, about four fifths are singletons. This sample comprised CD4+ or CD8+ T cells sorted from blood, obtained in a trial of the OX40 agonist ivuxolimab. The receptors here all came from an adult with an advanced solid tumor such as melanoma, head and neck, liver or kidney cancer. Each CDR3 is given with its conserved first and last residue. A D gene is named only where the DNA matches it firmly. For some rows the clone size is stated as once, few or many, or as a class when expanded; others skip it.

NA	TRBV4-1	TRBD1	TRBJ1-4	CASRPIQGIDEKLFF	TGCGCCAGCAGACCGATACAGGGGATAGATGAAAAACTGTTTTTT
NA	TRBV5-1	TRBD1	TRBJ1-3	CASSKTGPASGNTIYF	TGCGCCAGCAGCAAGACAGGGCCGGCCTCTGGAAACACCATATATTTT
NA	TRBV19	NA	TRBJ2-1	CASSIDFYNEQFF	TGTGCCAGTAGTATTGACTTCTACAATGAGCAGTTCTTC
NA	TRBV6-5	NA	TRBJ1-2	CASSLQGLGGYTF	TGTGCCAGCAGTTTGCAGGGTCTTGGTGGCTACACCTTC
NA	TRBV5-1	NA	TRBJ2-2	CASSRGLGRELFF	TGCGCCAGCAGCCGGGGGTTGGGAAGGGAGCTGTTTTTT
NA	TRBV2	NA	TRBJ2-2	CASSDSRGETGELFF	TGTGCCAGCAGTGATTCCAGGGGGGAAACCGGGGAGCTGTTTTTT
few	TRBV2	NA	TRBJ1-2	CASSLEGTNYGYTF	TGTGCCAGCTCCCTCGAGGGAACTAACTATGGCTACACCTTC
NA	TRBV11-3	NA	TRBJ2-1	CASSAGTLNEQFF	TGTGCCAGCAGCGCAGGGACACTCAATGAGCAGTTCTTC
NA	TRBV6-1	TRBD1	TRBJ1-1	CASRAFTGVDTEAFF	TGTGCCAGCAGGGCATTCACAGGGGTAGATACTGAAGCTTTCTTT
NA	TRBV19	TRBD1	TRBJ2-7	CASSGTGGNGQYF	TGTGCCAGTAGTGGGACAGGGGGAAACGGGCAGTACTTC
NA	TRBV6-1	NA	TRBJ2-2	CASGIRTGELFF	TGTGCCAGCGGAATAAGAACCGGGGAGCTGTTTTTT
NA	TRBV6-5	TRBD1	TRBJ2-7	CASSPGQGRIYEQYF	TGTGCCAGCAGCCCAGGACAGGGAAGAATCTACGAGCAGTACTTC
NA	TRBV12-5	TRBD1	TRBJ2-1	CASGRDRERQFF	TGTGCTAGTGGAAGGGACAGGGAACGGCAGTTCTTC
NA	TRBV7-2	NA	TRBJ2-1	CASSLYRGEQFF	TGTGCCAGCAGCTTATATCGGGGTGAGCAGTTCTTC
NA	TRBV28	NA	TRBJ1-1	CASSFSHMNTEAFF	TGTGCCAGCAGTTTTTCACATATGAACACTGAAGCTTTCTTT
NA	TRBV5-1	TRBD2	TRBJ2-1	CASSVTTSGGGNEQFF	TGCGCCAGCAGCGTAACGACTAGCGGGGGGGGCAATGAGCAGTTCTTC
NA	TRBV7-8	TRBD1	TRBJ1-2	CASSSRTGLNYGYTF	TGTGCCAGCAGCTCACGGACAGGGCTAAACTATGGCTACACCTTC
NA	TRBV19	NA	TRBJ2-5	CASSGGLGETQYF	TGTGCCAGTAGCGGGGGCTTAGGAGAGACCCAGTACTTC
NA	TRBV18	TRBD1	TRBJ1-1	CASSPTGGRVEAFF	TGTGCCAGCTCACCTACAGGGGGCAGGGTGGAAGCTTTCTTT
once	TRBV10-3	TRBD1	TRBJ2-7	CAISGVGTGGGEQYF	TGTGCCATCAGTGGAGTGGGGACAGGGGGCGGCGAGCAGTACTTC
NA	TRBV11-2	TRBD1	TRBJ1-2	CASSPPWPPRGRSGYTF	TGTGCCAGCAGCCCCCCGTGGCCTCCCAGGGGGCGAAGTGGCTACACCTTC
NA	TRBV19	TRBD2	TRBJ2-1	CASSIGLAGAPFEQFF	TGTGCCAGTAGTATAGGTCTAGCGGGGGCCCCTTTTGAGCAGTTCTTC
NA	TRBV6-6	NA	TRBJ2-3	CASSYSNRVRDTQYF	TGTGCCAGCAGTTACTCGAACAGGGTTCGAGATACGCAGTATTTT
few	TRBV7-3	NA	TRBJ1-1	CASSLYTEAFF	TGTGCCAGCAGCCTTTACACTGAAGCTTTCTTT
NA	TRBV4-1	NA	TRBJ1-4	CASSLGGGYEKLFF	TGCGCCAGCAGCCTAGGGGGAGGTTATGAAAAACTGTTTTTT
NA	TRBV5-1	NA	TRBJ2-1	CASSLTHEQFF	TGCGCCAGCAGCTTGACCCATGAGCAGTTCTTC
NA	TRBV15	NA	TRBJ2-3	CATSRDLSDSTQYF	TGTGCCACCAGCAGAGATTTAAGTGATAGTACGCAGTATTTT
NA	TRBV14	TRBD1	TRBJ2-7	CASSKKDSRGNEQYF	TGTGCCAGCAGCAAAAAAGATTCCAGGGGGAACGAGCAGTACTTC
few	TRBV7-9	NA	TRBJ1-2	CASSLLRGPSGPGYTF	TGTGCCAGCAGCCTCCTCCGGGGCCCGAGTGGCCCTGGCTACACCTTC
NA	TRBV5-1	NA	TRBJ2-1	CASSSQGHSTDEQFF	TGCGCCAGCAGCTCCCAGGGCCACTCTACCGATGAGCAGTTCTTC